This TCR beta chain is from a study of T cell repertoires in cytomegalovirus infection (dated by TCRdb to about 2019). Broadly, across the study: Recently identified HLA-C-restricted CMV epitopes, whose presentation resists viral immunomodulation, were targeted by peptide stimulations together with well-studied HLA-B-restricted epitopes. Donor HLA type was relevant to the analysis, because carriage of CMV infection together with the matching HLA type was indicated by public TCR beta signatures.

What the research found in general, with its limitations: In both this cohort and an independent cohort of 350 to 400 donors, the cumulative frequency of public TCR beta family members distinguished carriers of CMV infection plus the relevant HLA type. The ex vivo response was dominated by HLA-C-restricted CMV-specific TCR beta clonotypes, which also provided the single most frequent clonotype in two of eight donors.

About this clonotype: Its binding antigen is unknown. Base-call qualities are not available, and no considerably larger clone is one nucleotide away.

The reads were generated on an Illumina HiSeq 1500. The public reads were reprocessed in TCRdb via fastp at Q25 and MiXCR, keeping in-frame beta chains. Here each entry gathers all rows of one CDR3 protein and keeps the most common genes and DNA. Counted in this sample were about 900,000 distinct CDR3 sequences; approximately 32% of them appeared once. Roughly 13% of the sample is in the top ten clones. Per the publication, the treatment or condition label means: in vitro stimulation with specific CMV peptide epitopes to enrich CMV-specific T cells. Here the sequenced sample was cultured CD8+ T cells from PBMCs, taken from culture after CMV antigen stimulation. The TCR sequence derives from a human donor in good health (CMV status not recorded). Some clones in this sample may be carry-over from other donors' samples.

This receptor has the CDR3 CASSQDRERSPLHF. The nucleotide sequence is TGTGCCAGCAGCCAGGACAGGGAACGGTCACCCCTCCACTTT. The chain employs TRBV11-2 and TRBJ1-6; TRBD1 agrees with 8 junctional bases. Reading the germline V gene gives CDR1 SGHAT and CDR2 FQNNGV. The V end gives up 5 bases and the J end 10 bases, leaving 7 bases in the junction not matched to a gene. The CDR3 sequence holds 14 residues, the cysteine and phenylalanine included. Of the read, only the CDR3 DNA is kept; its 42 bases are in frame from base 1.